This T cell receptor beta chain stems from a study of cytomegalovirus exposure and HLA in healthy donors. Study context: Earlier results showed some 120 million unique TCR beta sequences derived from roughly 180 million T cells.

A multiplex PCR was run with 60 Vbeta primers and 13 Jbeta primers. Using immunoSEQ multiplex PCR, the repertoire was profiled, and TCRdb retains in-frame clones only, with some absent. The table includes some 180,000 clones, just under 80% detected once. The CDR3 totals 13 residues. V lost 4 bases and J 3 bases, leaving 9 bases between the germline ends. CDR1 is SGHDT, CDR2 YYEEEE, per germline. A word on this clone: The antigen remains undetermined.

Whole-study results and caveats: Some V segments could not be told apart, so they were left out, TRBV6-2 and TRBV6-3 among them. Researchers reported in a later analysis that common viral pathogens appeared linked to several top clusters. In an earlier analysis, productive rearrangement rates for most beta V segments clustered near 87% or 30%.

The source is a female donor in good health and CMV-seronegative. Specimen: PBMCs. The chain recombines TRBV5-6 with TRBJ2-3; TRBD2 might be the D (5 bases). This chain's CDR3 is CASSAPGTDTQYF. The CDR3, as DNA: TGTGCCAGCAGCGCCCCGGGGACAGATACGCAGTATTTT.